Each of the 8 T cell receptor beta chains below was sequenced from the same sample in a study of untreated major depressive disorder. This table comes from immunoSEQ multiplex PCR, and its TCRdb copy is limited to in-frame clones, with some not included. The table records just over 20,000 clones, 85% to 95% of them present only once. The sequencing sample was made of CD4+ T cells from PBMCs. The origin of the receptors is a man aged 25-40 years in good health.

CDR3 bases: TGCGCCAGCAGCTTGGGACTTGGGAACACCGGGGAGCTGTTTTTT. Residues: CASSLGLGNTGELFF. The gene calls are TRBV5-1 and TRBJ2-2; no clear D. Trimming pared 0 bases from V and 1 base from J, leaving 7 bases between. This CDR3 region has 15 residues. CDR1 is SGHRS, CDR2 YFSETQ, per germline.

The J gene is TRBJ2-3, the V gene TRBV10-2; TRBD1 matches 9 bases. This CDR3 has 15 amino acids. V was clipped by 4 bases and J by 1 base; unmatched bases: 3. Germline V lookup: CDR1 WSHSY, CDR2 SAAADI. In DNA form, the CDR3 reads TGCGCCAGCAGTGGCCGGGACAGGGGCACAGATACGCAGTATTTT. It is translated as CASSGRDRGTDTQYF.

The rearrangement uses TRBV5-1 and TRBJ2-3; the match to TRBD2 covers 12 bases. The CDR3 extends over 16 amino acids. Germline V gene data show CDR1 as SGHRS and CDR2 as YFSETQ. The V gene end was trimmed by 3 bases and the J gene end by 3 bases; junction bases not matched to a gene: 5. The CDR3 DNA follows: TGCGCCAGCAGCTGGACGACTAGCGGGAGTACAGATACGCAGTATTTT. This gives the protein CASSWTTSGSTDTQYF.

To note about this clone: An end of the junction differs from the germline gene, which may be a read error. The rearrangement links TRBV10-3 to TRBJ1-1; TRBD1 might be the D (5 bases). The CDR3 is 15 residues long. Germline V gene sequence: CDR1 ENHRY, CDR2 SYGVKD. The CDR3 here is CAISEPKWGNAEAFF. The CDR3 nucleotides read TGTGCCATCAGTGAGCCTAAATGGGGGAACGCTGAAGCTTTCTTT.

The rearrangement joins TRBV4-3 to TRBJ2-7; 9 nucleotides align to TRBD1. Germline V gives CDR1 LGHNA, CDR2 YSLEER. The V and J ends lost 4 bases and 5 bases, in that order; junction bases with no gene match: 12. This CDR3 spans 16 amino acids. The CDR3 coding sequence is TGCGCCAGCAGCCTAGAGTCCAGGACAGGGGCGAACGAGCAGTACTTC. Protein sequence: CASSLESRTGANEQYF.

The chain combines TRBV4-3 with TRBJ1-2; TRBD1 matches at 7 bases. With V trimmed by 3 bases and J by 0 bases, 1 base remained unmatched. The V gene's germline CDR1 is LGHNA and CDR2 YSLEER. The CDR3 has 14 residues. CDR3 in amino acids: CASSQDRSNYGYTF. The CDR3 DNA reads TGCGCCAGCAGCCAGGACAGGTCTAACTATGGCTACACCTTC.

CDR3 amino acids: CASSPGQGSYEQYF. The CDR3 DNA sequence: TGTGCCAGCAGCCCGGGACAGGGTAGCTACGAGCAGTACTTC. V gene TRBV5-4 combines with J gene TRBJ2-7, with TRBD1 matching over 9 bases. The germline CDR1 and CDR2 sequences are SGHNT and YYREEE (reference sequence). The CDR3 runs to 14 residues. The J segment lost 3 bases and the V segment lost 4 bases, leaving 5 bases of the junction unmatched.

This chain uses TRBV6-5 with TRBJ2-4; 7 nucleotides align to TRBD1. The germline CDR1 and CDR2 sequences are MNHEY and SVGAGI. J lost 6 bases, V lost 5 bases, and 4 bases had no gene match. CDR3 length equals 13 residues. CDR3 region: CASSNDRANIQYF. CDR3 DNA: TGTGCCAGCAGTAACGACAGGGCAAACATTCAGTACTTC.